The next 28 T cell receptor beta chains were all read from a single sample in a study of T-cell memory formation after mild COVID-19. MiXCR, applied by TCRdb to the 5' RACE reads, yields one record per CDR3 protein. The table shows around 210,000 distinct CDR3 sequences, with more than 8% occurring only once. What was sequenced was PBMCs or a T cell subset sorted from them (not recorded which). The receptors were gathered from a man aged 18 to 30 who had mild COVID-19 (a few samples of this study predate the infection). Cell type and time point are not known.

This clonotype has only a few counts. The chain carries TRBV28 and TRBJ1-5; D is undetermined. Germline V gene data show CDR1 as MDHEN and CDR2 as SYDVKM. Trimming left V 7 bases short and J 11 bases short, with 15 bases between. The CDR3 spans 12 residues. The CDR3 is CASNPTLQSQHF. The CDR3 nucleotides are TGTGCCAGCAACCCGACACTGCAGTCCCAGCATTTT.

The chain couples TRBV7-9 to TRBJ1-3; perhaps TRBD1 as D (6 bases). Looked up from germline, CDR1 is SEHNR and CDR2 is FQNEAQ (reference sequence). The CDR3 runs to 15 residues. V dropped 2 bases and J dropped 9 bases, with 17 bases sitting between them. Here the CDR3 DNA reads TGTGCCAGCAGCTTATTCGGACAGACTGTCCCCACCATATATTTT. Protein sequence: CASSLFGQTVPTIYF.

The V call is TRBV28, the J call TRBJ1-2; 8 positions match TRBD1. The V segment lost 5 bases and the J segment 8 bases; nucleotides outside the gene matches: 7. This CDR3 comprises 13 residues. Germline CDR1 and CDR2: MDHEN and SYDVKM. In nucleotides, the CDR3 is TGTGCCAGCAGTCCAGGGGCAGGGGGCGGCTACACCTTC. Translation: CASSPGAGGGYTF.

In its sample, this clonotype was seen many times. The J gene is TRBJ1-2, the V gene TRBV28, with D hard to call. This CDR3 contains 14 residues. The V and J ends lost 1 base and 8 bases respectively, with 14 bases between them. The germline V gene has CDR1 MDHEN and CDR2 SYDVKM. The CDR3 DNA reads as TGTGCCAGCAGTTTATCCCGACCGATACAGGGCTACACCTTC. Its protein product is CASSLSRPIQGYTF.

The table lists this clonotype with many counts. This sequence joins TRBV4-3 and TRBJ2-1, with a tentative D call TRBD2 (5 bases). V was shortened by 0 bases and J by 9 bases, with 15 bases between the two germline ends. There are 15 residues in the CDR3. Germline CDR1 reads LGHNA; CDR2 reads YSLEER. The CDR3 spells CASSQDLSPRGEQFF. In nucleotides, the CDR3 is TGCGCCAGCAGCCAAGATCTCTCCCCCCGGGGTGAGCAGTTCTTC.

This clonotype was detected a few times. The chain carries TRBV6-2 or TRBV6-3 and TRBJ2-7; 8 bases match TRBD1. CDR1 is MNHEY, CDR2 SVGEGT, per germline. The CDR3 length is 14 residues. V was clipped by 6 bases and J by 0 bases; unmatched bases: 4. CDR3: CASRGTGDSYEQYF. DNA for the CDR3: TGTGCCAGCAGAGGGACAGGCGACTCCTACGAGCAGTACTTC.

This clonotype was detected many times. The chain links TRBV4-3 to TRBJ2-3; the D is unclear. Trimming left V 1 base short and J 4 bases short, with 3 bases between. The CDR3 spans 12 residues. Germline CDR1 and CDR2: LGHNA and YSLEER. The DNA for the CDR3 is TGCGCCAGCAGCCAAGTTGCAGATACGCAGTATTTT. Residues: CASSQVADTQYF.

The chain is built from TRBV20-1 and TRBJ2-3, with 9 positions matching TRBD2. From germline, CDR1 is DFQATT and CDR2 SNEGSKA (reference sequence). V gave up 6 bases and J gave up 4 bases; unmatched junction bases: 8. The CDR3 length is 14 residues. DNA for the CDR3: TGCAGTGCCTCAGCTAGCGGGGAAGCAGATACGCAGTATTTT. Translation: CSASASGEADTQYF.

V usage is TRBV20-1 and J usage is TRBJ1-4, with D perhaps matching TRBD1 (6 bases). V lost 3 bases and J lost 8, with 10 bases in between. The length of the CDR3 is 12 residues. Per germline, CDR1 DFQATT and CDR2 SNEGSKA (reference sequence). CDR3 nucleotides: TGCAGTGCTAGCAGGGGTGAAGAAAAACTGTTTTTT. Amino acids: CSASRGEEKLFF.

This clonotype showed up just a few times. V is TRBV9 and J is TRBJ2-2; D is possibly TRBD2 (5 bases). CDR1 and CDR2 (germline): SGDLS, YYNGEE. This CDR3 contains 14 residues. Deletions cut 0 bases from V and 7 bases from J, with 10 bases between. CDR3: CASSVERGYGELFF. CDR3 in DNA: TGTGCCAGCAGCGTAGAGCGAGGGTACGGGGAGCTGTTTTTT.

This clonotype showed up just a few times. In DNA form, the CDR3 reads TGTGCCAGCTCACCGTCCCTGACAGATACGCAGTATTTT. It codes for CASSPSLTDTQYF. The chain carries TRBV18 and TRBJ2-3; D remains unclear. From germline, CDR1 is KGHSH and CDR2 LQKENI. This CDR3 region has 13 residues. V lost 3 bases to trimming and J lost 3 bases, with 7 bases between them. The full variable domain, rest sourced from reference TRBV18 and TRBJ2-3, is NAGVMQNPRHLVRRRGQEARLRCSPMKGHSHVYWYRQLPEEGLKFMVYLQKENIIDESGMPKERFSAEFPKEGPSILRIQQVVRGDSAAYFCASSPSLTDTQYFGPGTRLTVL.

The genes are TRBV7-2 and TRBJ1-4; D is possibly TRBD1 (6 bases). Germline V gives CDR1 SGHTA, CDR2 FQGNSA. CDR3 size: 16 residues. The V gene lost 1 base and the J gene lost 11 bases, with 20 bases spanning the gap. This CDR3 is CASSLGWGAPQNKLFF. CDR3 DNA: TGTGCCAGCAGCTTAGGATGGGGGGCCCCCCAGAACAAACTGTTTTTT.

This clonotype was counted between two and nine times. This rearrangement joins TRBV7-9 to TRBJ2-5; D is undetermined. The CDR3 covers 13 residues. Trimming shortened V by 2 bases and J by 1 base, and 5 bases separated the two germline ends. Germline V gives CDR1 SEHNR, CDR2 FQNEAQ (reference sequence). The CDR3: CASSLYTQETQYF. DNA for the CDR3: TGTGCCAGCAGCTTATACACCCAAGAGACCCAGTACTTC.

The chain links TRBV20-1 to TRBJ1-2, with D perhaps matching TRBD1 (5 bases). V lost 0 bases, J lost 5 bases, and 13 bases lay in between. Germline V CDR1 and CDR2: DFQATT, SNEGSKA (reference sequence). The CDR3 runs to 14 residues. The CDR3 region has the DNA TGCAGTGCTAGAGATGCGGACATCGGTTATGGCTACACCTTC. The encoded protein is CSARDADIGYGYTF.

This clonotype showed up just a few times. The chain combines TRBV7-2 with TRBJ2-3; 7 bases agree with TRBD1. Losses at the gene ends were 7 bases for V and 5 bases for J; bases not matched to a gene: 12. Germline V gene sequence: CDR1 SGHTA, CDR2 FQGNSA. The CDR3 covers 15 residues. The CDR3 protein is CASKVLQGTGDTQYF. The CDR3 DNA reads TGTGCCAGCAAGGTTTTACAGGGGACGGGAGATACGCAGTATTTT. The variable domain in full, completed from reference TRBV7-2 and TRBJ2-3, reads GAGVSQSPSNKVTEKGKDVELRCDPISGHTALYWYRQSLGQGLEFLIYFQGNSAPDKSGLPSDRFSAERTGGSVSTLTIQRTQQEDSAVYLCASKVLQGTGDTQYFGPGTRLTVL.

This clonotype was observed a handful of times. The chain links TRBV7-2 to TRBJ1-3; D not certain. CDR1 is SGHTA and CDR2 is FQGNSA in the germline V gene. With 4 bases removed from V and 3 bases from J, the gap between germline ends came to 10 bases. CDR3 length: 14 residues. The CDR3 DNA is TGTGCCAGCAGCTCCGCTATGTTTGGAAACACCATATATTTT. It encodes CASSSAMFGNTIYF.

The CDR3 loop is CSARAGLGDTQYF. The CDR3, as DNA: TGCAGTGCTAGAGCGGGGTTGGGGGATACGCAGTATTTT. The chain has TRBV20-1 and TRBJ2-3; perhaps TRBD2 as D (5 bases). CDR3 length: 13 amino acids. V was clipped by 1 base and J by 6 bases, with 11 bases between them. Germline V gene sequence: CDR1 DFQATT, CDR2 SNEGSKA (reference sequence).

J is TRBJ1-5 and V is TRBV6-2 or TRBV6-3; D perhaps matches TRBD1 (6 bases). CDR3 length equals 14 residues. In germline, CDR1 is MNHEY, CDR2 SVGEGT. V lost 5 bases to trimming and J lost 2 bases, with 10 bases between them. The CDR3 DNA sequence: TGTGCCAGCAGTGCAGGGGCAGGCAATCAGCCCCAGCATTTT. Encoded protein: CASSAGAGNQPQHF.

The chain is built from TRBV30 and TRBJ1-1; D call uncertain. Trimming removed 3 bases at V and 1 base at J, with 9 bases between. The CDR3 covers 13 residues. Germline CDR1 reads GTSNPN; CDR2 reads SVGIG (reference sequence). This chain's CDR3 is CAWSAGWNTEAFF. CDR3 in DNA: TGTGCCTGGAGCGCAGGCTGGAACACTGAAGCTTTCTTT.

This chain uses TRBV28 with TRBJ1-1; TRBD1 is a possible D gene (5 bases). CDR1 is MDHEN and CDR2 is SYDVKM in the germline V gene. CDR3 length: 14 residues. V lost 7 bases, J lost 7 bases, and 19 bases lay in between. The CDR3 is CASTSTLGGGEAFF. The CDR3 DNA reads TGTGCCAGCACCTCGACCCTTGGCGGGGGTGAAGCTTTCTTT.

The CDR3 sequence: CASSRPEQDGYTF. CDR3 bases: TGTGCCAGCTCACGGCCGGAACAGGATGGCTACACCTTC. The chain recombines TRBV18 with TRBJ1-2; possible D gene TRBD1, 5 bases. V lost 4 bases to trimming and J lost 6 bases, with 12 bases between them. The germline V gene has CDR1 KGHSH and CDR2 LQKENI. The CDR3 is 13 residues long.

This clonotype was counted between two and nine times. The chain employs TRBV6-5 and TRBJ2-1; perhaps TRBD2 as D (5 bases). Deletions cut 8 bases from V and 4 bases from J, with 12 bases between. This CDR3 has 13 amino acids. The germline CDR1 and CDR2 sequences are MNHEY and SVGAGI. The CDR3 here is CASARATYNEQFF. The CDR3 region has the DNA TGTGCCAGCGCGAGGGCGACTTACAATGAGCAGTTCTTC.

This chain links TRBV6-6 with TRBJ1-2; D is undetermined. Germline V CDR1 and CDR2: MNHNY, SVGAGI (reference sequence). Between the trimmed V and J ends, which lost 1 base and 2 bases, there was a span of 8 bases. The CDR3 consists of 14 residues. The CDR3 loop is CASSYLDGNYGYTF. CDR3 bases: TGTGCCAGCAGTTACTTGGACGGCAACTATGGCTACACCTTC.

This clonotype was counted between two and nine times. CDR3 coding DNA: TGCAGTGCTAGGTCGGGGGGGACTGGGGACCAGTACTTC. Translated, it gives CSARSGGTGDQYF. V gene TRBV20-1 combines with J gene TRBJ2-5; 8 bases line up with TRBD2. Germline V gene lookup returns CDR1 DFQATT and CDR2 SNEGSKA (reference sequence). Trimming removed 3 bases from V and 10 bases from J; junction bases left unmatched: 10. The CDR3 consists of 13 residues.

The V call is TRBV15, the J call TRBJ2-7; D is unresolved. CDR3 size: 12 residues. Looked up from germline, CDR1 is LNHNV and CDR2 is YYDKDF (reference sequence). The V end was cut by 0 bases, the J end by 12 bases, with 12 bases between. The CDR3 nucleotides read TGTGCCACCAGCAGAGACGGACGTCCCCCGTACTTC. Translation: CATSRDGRPPYF.

The chain carries TRBV12-3 or TRBV12-4 and TRBJ2-2; the D gene could be TRBD1 or TRBD2 (5 bases each). The CDR3 is 15 amino acids. V was cut by 3 bases and J by 6 bases, with 14 bases left in between. CDR3 in DNA: TGTGCCAGCAGTTTGGATTCAGGGAGCGCCGGGGAGCTGTTTTTT. It encodes CASSLDSGSAGELFF.

The chain joins TRBV12-3 or TRBV12-4 to TRBJ2-3; D gene uncertain. Trimming took 6 bases from V and 4 from J, leaving 8 bases between them. CDR3 length equals 12 residues. For the CDR3, the DNA is TGTGCCAGCAGGGGAAACGCAGATACGCAGTATTTT. Its translation is CASRGNADTQYF.

The rearrangement joins TRBV12-3 or TRBV12-4 to TRBJ1-1, with D perhaps TRBD1 (5 bases). Trimming removed 6 bases at V and 1 base at J, with 12 bases between. There are 14 residues in the CDR3. The CDR3 DNA reads as TGTGCCAGCAGACGCCGGGACGGGAACACTGAAGCTTTCTTT. Amino acids: CASRRRDGNTEAFF.